Listed here are 30 T cell receptor beta chains from one sample, sequenced in a study of human T cells and chemical hapten exposure. The time point denotes: patch test 3, about 24 weeks after DPC sensitization. The treatment denotes: therapeutic diphenylcyclopropenone sensitization with weekly scalp DPC. TCRdb passed the RACE reads through MiXCR, listing each CDR3 protein once. The sample includes some 89,000 distinct CDR3 sequences, about 28% seen only once; the top ten take approximately 10%. The starting material was whole blood, obtained in connection with sensitization to the hapten diphenylcyclopropenone (DPC). The receptors were gathered from a man aged 40-49 years with alopecia areata. Some clones in this sample may be carry-over from other donors' samples.

The chain uses TRBV20-1 and TRBJ2-7; 7 nucleotides line up with TRBD1. V shed 6 bases, J shed 2 bases, and the junction held 4 bases outside the gene matches. This CDR3 is built from 12 residues. The V gene's germline CDR1 is DFQATT and CDR2 SNEGSKA (reference sequence). The CDR3 sequence: CSARQGTYEQYF. The CDR3 DNA is TGCAGTGCGAGACAGGGCACCTACGAGCAGTACTTC.

At least ten counts were recorded for this clonotype. V and J are TRBV5-4 and TRBJ2-7; 9 nucleotides agree with TRBD1. The CDR3 consists of 17 residues. CDR1 is SGHNT, CDR2 YYREEE, per germline (reference sequence). The J segment lost 4 bases and the V segment lost 4 bases, leaving 15 bases of the junction unmatched. The CDR3 region is CASSATHGGQGFYEQYF. CDR3 nucleotides: TGTGCCAGCAGCGCTACTCATGGGGGACAGGGCTTTTACGAGCAGTACTTC.

The genes are TRBV2 and TRBJ1-2; maybe TRBD1 (6 bases). Trimming shortened V by 4 bases and J by 6 bases, and 15 bases separated the two germline ends. Germline values: CDR1 SNHLY, CDR2 FYNNEI. There are 14 residues in the CDR3. The CDR3 nucleotides read TGTGCCAGCAGTGTTACCTACAGGGAGGATGGCTACACCTTC. Amino acids: CASSVTYREDGYTF.

This chain joins TRBV28 and TRBJ1-3, with TRBD1 identical over 7 bases. The CDR3 consists of 12 residues. The V gene end was trimmed by 2 bases and the J gene end by 15 bases; junction bases not matched to a gene: 7. Germline loops: CDR1 MDHEN, CDR2 SYDVKM. CDR3 in amino acids: CASSLEYGTAYF. CDR3 coding DNA: TGTGCCAGCAGTTTAGAGTACGGGACAGCATATTTT.

In its sample, this clonotype was seen a few times. This sequence joins TRBV6-6 and TRBJ2-1; 9 nucleotides line up with TRBD1. CDR3 size: 17 residues. The germline gives CDR1 MNHNY, CDR2 SVGAGI (reference sequence). V was pared by 5 bases and J by 6 bases, with 14 bases of the junction left unmatched. The CDR3 DNA reads as TGTGCCAGCAGTCCGACCCTGTCTGGGACAGGGCGCAATGAGCAGTTCTTC. Its protein product is CASSPTLSGTGRNEQFF.

This chain uses TRBV20-1 with TRBJ2-1, with 11 bases identical to TRBD2. The CDR3 sequence is 16 residues long. The V segment lost 3 bases and the J segment 9 bases; nucleotides outside the gene matches: 13. Germline V gene sequence: CDR1 DFQATT, CDR2 SNEGSKA (reference sequence). CDR3 coding DNA: TGCAGTGCTAGGATCGCCGGGACTAGCGGTTTCGGTGAGCAGTTCTTC. Encoded protein: CSARIAGTSGFGEQFF.

The sample holds a few counts of this clonotype. V usage is TRBV29-1 and J usage is TRBJ1-1; D is undetermined. V lost 4 bases and J 0 bases, leaving 6 bases between the germline ends. The CDR3 runs 12 residues. In germline, CDR1 is SQVTM, CDR2 ANQGSEA. CDR3: CSVVPMNTEAFF. The CDR3 DNA sequence: TGCAGCGTTGTTCCCATGAACACTGAAGCTTTCTTT.

This clonotype was seen a few times. V is TRBV5-1 and J is TRBJ2-3; D gene uncertain. The V and J ends lost 1 base and 6 bases respectively, with 12 bases between them. Germline CDR1 SGHRS, CDR2 YFSETQ. CDR3 length equals 14 residues. The CDR3 reads CASSLPDPRDTQYF. The CDR3 DNA reads as TGCGCCAGCAGCTTGCCTGATCCAAGGGATACGCAGTATTTT.

This clonotype was observed a few times. CDR3 DNA sequence: TGTGCCAGCAGCCACCTACCGGAGGAGACCCAGTACTTC. It translates to CASSHLPEETQYF. The gene calls are TRBV7-8 and TRBJ2-5; D remains ambiguous. The CDR3 extends over 13 amino acids. The V gene lost 5 bases and the J gene lost 5 bases, with 12 bases spanning the gap. Per germline, CDR1 SGHVS and CDR2 FQNEAQ. Full variable domain (remainder filled in from reference TRBV7-8 and TRBJ2-5): GAGVSQSPRYKVAKRGQDVALRCDPISGHVSLFWYQQALGQGPEFLTYFQNEAQLDKSGLPSDRFFAERPEGSVSTLKIQRTQQEDSAVYLCASSHLPEETQYFGPGTRLLVL.

The chain couples TRBV5-4 to TRBJ2-5; maybe TRBD2 (5 bases). The CDR3 contains 11 residues. Germline CDR1 SGHNT, CDR2 YYREEE (reference sequence). The V end was cut by 3 bases, the J end by 6 bases, with 6 bases between. The CDR3 DNA follows: TGTGCCAGCAGCTGGGAGAAGACCCAGTACTTC. It is translated as CASSWEKTQYF.

This sequence joins TRBV27 and TRBJ2-4; 7 positions match TRBD2. CDR3 length equals 14 residues. The germline V gene has CDR1 MNHEY and CDR2 SMNVEV (reference sequence). With V trimmed by 3 bases and J by 5 bases, 4 bases remained unmatched. CDR3 DNA: TGTGCCAGCAGTTTTAGCGGGCCCCAAAACATTCAGTACTTC. Translation gives CASSFSGPQNIQYF.

The rearrangement joins TRBV25-1 to TRBJ2-1, with TRBD1 as a possible D gene (7 bases). The CDR3 spans 15 residues. V lost 1 base, J lost 6 bases, and 13 bases lay in between. Per germline, CDR1 MGHDK and CDR2 SYGVNS. CDR3 in amino acids: CASSELGGQSNEQFF. The CDR3, as DNA: TGTGCCAGCAGTGAATTGGGGGGACAGAGCAATGAGCAGTTCTTC.

The chain uses TRBV11-2 and TRBJ2-5; D is uncertain. The CDR3 spans 14 residues. V lost 5 bases and J 1 base, leaving 11 bases between the germline ends. Per germline, CDR1 SGHAT and CDR2 FQNNGV. DNA of the CDR3: TGTGCCAGCAGCCCGAAAGGATTCCAAGAGACCCAGTACTTC. This encodes CASSPKGFQETQYF.

The rearrangement joins TRBV18 to TRBJ2-3; a possible D gene is TRBD2 (5 bases). Trimming shortened V by 3 bases and J by 0 bases, and 13 bases separated the two germline ends. CDR3 length: 16 amino acids. Looked up from germline, CDR1 is KGHSH and CDR2 is LQKENI. CDR3 in amino acids: CASSPFGELSTDTQYF. CDR3 nucleotides: TGTGCCAGCTCACCGTTCGGGGAGCTCAGCACAGATACGCAGTATTTT.

There are a few counts of this clonotype. The V call is TRBV5-5, the J call TRBJ2-5, with D possibly matching TRBD1 (5 bases). The CDR3 is 16 amino acids. V shed 4 bases and J shed 4 bases, with 20 bases lying between them. CDR1 SGHKS and CDR2 YYEKEE come from the germline V gene (reference sequence). CDR3 region: CASSLRPDRAGETQYF. Written as DNA, the CDR3 is TGTGCCAGCAGCCTAAGACCCGACAGAGCCGGAGAGACCCAGTACTTC.

By its share, this clonotype is medium-sized. The rearrangement joins TRBV20-1 to TRBJ2-7; 9 bases are a match to TRBD2. In germline, CDR1 is DFQATT, CDR2 SNEGSKA (reference sequence). After removal of 5 bases from V and 2 bases from J, the junction contained 10 bases not matched to a gene. This CDR3 is 15 amino acids long. This chain's CDR3 is CSAFSLAGETYEQYF. For the CDR3, the DNA is TGCAGTGCTTTTAGTTTAGCGGGAGAGACCTACGAGCAGTACTTC.

The genes are TRBV3-1 and TRBJ2-7; 7 positions match TRBD1. The CDR3 totals 14 residues. Trimming removed 7 bases from V and 0 bases from J; junction bases left unmatched: 6. Germline V gives CDR1 LGHDT, CDR2 YNNKEL (reference sequence). In DNA, the CDR3 is TGTGCCAGCACTAACAGGGGAGACTCCTACGAGCAGTACTTC. Translated: CASTNRGDSYEQYF.

In this sample, this clonotype turned up a few times. This chain uses TRBV12-3 or TRBV12-4 with TRBJ2-7; 8 bases are a match to TRBD2. Unmatched junction bases numbered 6, after V lost 3 bases and J lost 5 bases. The CDR3 runs to 14 residues. The chain's CDR3 is CASSFGGGKNEQYF. In DNA form, the CDR3 reads TGTGCCAGCAGTTTCGGGGGGGGGAAGAACGAGCAGTACTTC.

This chain links TRBV9 with TRBJ1-5; D might be TRBD1 (6 bases). With 3 bases removed from V and 0 bases from J, the gap between germline ends came to 10 bases. The germline gives CDR1 SGDLS, CDR2 YYNGEE. This CDR3 contains 15 residues. The CDR3 is CASSEDSYSNQPQHF. In nucleotides, the CDR3 is TGTGCCAGCAGCGAGGACAGCTATAGCAATCAGCCCCAGCATTTT.

Only a few counts were recorded for this clonotype. The rearrangement links TRBV12-3 or TRBV12-4 to TRBJ2-1; D possibly corresponds to TRBD1 (8 bases). V was clipped by 1 base and J by 2 bases, with 12 bases between them. There are 16 residues in the CDR3. The CDR3 DNA is TGTGCCAGCAGTTTAGGGACAGGGAGGGCCTACAATGAGCAGTTCTTC. It translates to CASSLGTGRAYNEQFF.

V usage is TRBV6-5 and J usage is TRBJ1-1; the D is unclear. V was trimmed by 0 bases and J by 4 bases, leaving 18 bases between them. The CDR3 runs 17 residues. Germline V gene data show CDR1 as MNHEY and CDR2 as SVGAGI. The chain's CDR3 is CASSYSATNLRVTEAFF. DNA for the CDR3: TGTGCCAGCAGTTACTCCGCTACCAACCTTCGGGTCACTGAAGCTTTCTTT.

This chain links TRBV14 with TRBJ1-1, with D unresolved. Per the germline V gene, CDR1 is SGHDN and CDR2 is FVKESK. The V end lost 3 bases, the J end lost 0 bases, and 14 bases lay between the germline ends. The length of the CDR3 is 16 residues. The chain's CDR3 is CASSHRRRPMNTEAFF. For the CDR3, the DNA is TGTGCCAGCAGCCATAGGAGAAGACCCATGAACACTGAAGCTTTCTTT. Based on the CDR3 plus reference TRBV14 and TRBJ1-1, the full variable domain is EAGVTQFPSHSVIEKGQTVTLRCDPISGHDNLYWYRRVMGKEIKFLLHFVKESKQDESGMPNNRFLAERTGGTYSTLKVQPAELEDSGVYFCASSHRRRPMNTEAFFGQGTRLTVV.

This sequence joins TRBV12-3 or TRBV12-4 and TRBJ1-5; the D is unclear. The CDR3 is 15 amino acids. Between the trimmed V and J ends, which lost 5 bases and 3 bases, there was a span of 14 bases. The CDR3 region is CASSPISGPNQPQHF. DNA for the CDR3: TGTGCCAGCAGTCCAATCAGTGGGCCCAATCAGCCCCAGCATTTT.

J is TRBJ2-7 and V is TRBV13; 12 bases align to TRBD2. Trimming at V came to 0 bases and at J to 2 bases, leaving 8 bases not matched to a gene. In germline, CDR1 is PRHDT, CDR2 FYEKMQ (reference sequence). This CDR3 contains 18 residues. Here the CDR3 reads CASSLGVASGRATYEQYF. In nucleotides, the CDR3 is TGTGCCAGCAGCTTAGGGGTGGCTAGCGGGAGGGCGACCTACGAGCAGTACTTC.

This clonotype was observed a few times. The J gene is TRBJ2-3, the V gene TRBV20-1; no firm D call. This CDR3 contains 14 residues. Deletions cut 3 bases from V and 1 base from J, with 11 bases between. The germline gives CDR1 DFQATT, CDR2 SNEGSKA (reference sequence). CDR3 coding DNA: TGCAGTGCTAGTCAACCGAGAGGCACAGATACGCAGTATTTT. Encoded protein: CSASQPRGTDTQYF.

V and J are TRBV3-1 and TRBJ1-1; the D gene is possibly TRBD1 (5 bases). The germline CDR1 and CDR2 sequences are LGHDT and YNNKEL (reference sequence). V dropped 8 bases and J dropped 8 bases, with 15 bases sitting between them. This CDR3 comprises 12 residues. The DNA for the CDR3 is TGTGCCAGCTCGATGGGACTTTCCGAAGCTTTCTTT. Its protein is CASSMGLSEAFF.

The rearrangement joins TRBV5-1 to TRBJ2-7; TRBD1 aligns across 9 bases. Germline assignment: CDR1 SGHRS and CDR2 YFSETQ. This CDR3 region has 14 residues. V trimming: 2 bases; J trimming: 4 bases; junction bases outside the gene matches: 4. CDR3: CASSFMTGGYEQYF. The CDR3 nucleotides are TGCGCCAGCAGCTTTATGACAGGGGGGTACGAGCAGTACTTC.

Written as DNA, the CDR3 is TGTGCCAGCAGCTTTACAGGCCGGGGCTCTGGAAACACCATATATTTT. This translates into CASSFTGRGSGNTIYF. V gene TRBV7-9 combines with J gene TRBJ1-3; tentative D call: TRBD1 (5 bases). CDR3 size: 16 residues. The ends were cut back, 3 bases at V and 0 bases at J, with 12 bases in the middle. Germline V lookup: CDR1 SEHNR, CDR2 FQNEAQ (reference sequence).

The V gene is TRBV20-1, the J gene TRBJ2-7; possible D gene TRBD2, 5 bases. Between the trimmed V and J ends, which lost 1 base and 3 bases, there was a span of 10 bases. The CDR3 loop spans 13 amino acids. Germline V gene data show CDR1 as DFQATT and CDR2 as SNEGSKA (reference sequence). CDR3 residues: CSARGLGIYEQYF. The CDR3 DNA sequence: TGCAGTGCTAGAGGGCTCGGGATCTACGAGCAGTACTTC.

J is TRBJ2-3 and V is TRBV12-3 or TRBV12-4; no clear D gene. V was cut by 4 bases and J by 2 bases, with 16 bases left in between. The CDR3 is made up of 16 amino acids. The CDR3 is CASSSAGRTYTDTQYF. As DNA, the CDR3 is TGTGCCAGCAGTTCCGCCGGGCGAACCTACACAGATACGCAGTATTTT.